Shown below are 3 T cell receptor beta chains from a single sample sequenced in a study of Graves' ophthalmopathy and Graves' hyperthyroidism. From RNA, the CDR3 regions of TCR beta chains were amplified and sequenced. RT-PCR in the first round used HTBI primers; a second-round multiplex PCR followed. TCRdb recomputed calls from the multiplex PCR reads with MiXCR, one row per CDR3 protein. The table has 1 million to 1.3 million distinct CDR3 sequences, around a third seen once. Sequenced sample: peripheral blood or thyroid tissue (not recorded which). These receptors were taken from an adult man with Graves' hyperthyroidism.

J is TRBJ1-2 and V is TRBV5-6; unclear D gene. Germline CDR1 SGHDT, CDR2 YYEEEE. V lost 0 bases and J 0 bases, leaving 12 bases between the germline ends. The CDR3 covers 16 residues. The CDR3 protein is CASSLARVGSNYGYTF. DNA of the CDR3: TGTGCCAGCAGCTTGGCGCGGGTGGGATCTAACTATGGCTACACCTTC.

Regarding this clonotype: Lacking the conserved final phenylalanine or tryptophan, this CDR3 likely reflects a read error. This chain connects TRBV19 to TRBJ1-5, with 7 bases that match TRBD1. The V gene's germline CDR1 is LNHDA and CDR2 SQIVND (reference sequence). This CDR3 comprises 15 residues. V was clipped by 7 bases and J by 2 bases; unmatched bases: 8. This CDR3 is CASTSGGMGNQPQHS. The CDR3 coding sequence is TGTGCCAGTACTTCAGGGGGTATGGGCAATCAGCCCCAGCATTCT.

The rearrangement uses TRBV19 and TRBJ2-7; 10 nucleotides agree with TRBD2. Germline assignment: CDR1 LNHDA and CDR2 SQIVND (reference sequence). The length of the CDR3 is 13 residues. V shed 6 bases, J shed 6 bases, and the junction held 5 bases outside the gene matches. CDR3 residues: CASRVSSGSEQYF. The DNA of the CDR3 is TGTGCCAGTAGGGTTTCTAGCGGGAGCGAGCAGTACTTC.